Following are 16 T cell receptor beta chains from one sample sequenced in a study of control samples from healthy donors and cancer patients. Profiling relied on immunoSEQ multiplex PCR, and the TCRdb table lists in-frame clones only, not all of them. The data hold 85,000 to 100,000 clones, with 85% to 95% observed a single time. The sample consisted of blood. These receptors were taken from a man younger than 30 in good health.

This clone has only one observation. V is TRBV12-3 or TRBV12-4 and J is TRBJ1-2; tentatively, D is TRBD1 (5 bases). The CDR3 length is 13 residues. With 2 bases removed from V and 13 bases from J, the gap between germline ends came to 17 bases. The CDR3 loop reads CASSLLSRDRRTF. In nucleotides, the CDR3 is TGTGCCAGCAGTTTACTTTCCAGGGATAGGCGCACCTTC.

The chain links TRBV5-1 to TRBJ2-5; TRBD2 aligns across 7 bases. CDR3 size: 14 residues. V dropped 4 bases and J dropped 1; count of bases not matched to a gene: 4. The germline gives CDR1 SGHRS, CDR2 YFSETQ. CDR3 sequence reads: CASSGGSRQETQYF. The CDR3 bases are TGCGCCAGCAGCGGCGGGAGCCGCCAAGAGACCCAGTACTTC.

The V and J genes are TRBV6-1 and TRBJ2-3; 9 positions match TRBD1. Germline CDR1 MNHNS, CDR2 SASEGT. CDR3 size: 16 residues. V dropped 3 bases and J dropped 2; count of bases not matched to a gene: 6. CDR3 sequence (DNA): TGTGCCAGCAGTGAGACGACAGGGGGTACCACAGATACGCAGTATTTT. Translating it yields CASSETTGGTTDTQYF.

This clone was seen once. CDR3 coding DNA: TGTGCCAGCAGTCCGACAGGGGGCTGGTACACTGAAGCTTTCTTT. Translation: CASSPTGGWYTEAFF. The chain has TRBV6-2 or TRBV6-3 and TRBJ1-1; 10 nucleotides match TRBD1. V shed 5 bases and J 3 bases; nucleotides not matched to a gene: 6. Per germline, CDR1 MNHEY and CDR2 SVGEGT. The CDR3 runs 15 residues.

This clone was seen a single time. The chain joins TRBV19 to TRBJ1-1; possibly TRBD1 for D (6 bases). This CDR3 is 14 amino acids long. Trimming took 5 bases from V and 3 from J, leaving 13 bases between them. CDR1 and CDR2 from the germline V gene are LNHDA and SQIVND (reference sequence). The CDR3 spells CASSGADRYTEAFF. As DNA, the CDR3 is TGTGCCAGTAGTGGAGCGGACAGATACACTGAAGCTTTCTTT. The variable domain in full, completed from reference TRBV19 and TRBJ1-1, reads DGGITQSPKYLFRKEGQNVTLSCEQNLNHDAMYWYRQDPGQGLRLIYYSQIVNDFQKGDIAEGYSVSREKKESFPLTVTSAQKNPTAFYLCASSGADRYTEAFFGQGTRLTVV.

The genes are TRBV4-3 and TRBJ2-2, with 7 bases identical to TRBD2. Germline V gene data show CDR1 as LGHNA and CDR2 as YSLEER. The CDR3 is made up of 17 amino acids. V shed 2 bases, J shed 3 bases, and the junction held 9 bases outside the gene matches. CDR3: CASSQIRAGVDTGELFF. For the CDR3, the DNA is TGCGCCAGCAGCCAAATCCGGGCGGGAGTTGACACCGGGGAGCTGTTTTTT.

The rearrangement links TRBV3-1 (or the pseudogene TRBV3-2) to TRBJ1-1, with unresolved D. The CDR3 extends over 13 amino acids. Germline loops: CDR1 LGHDT, CDR2 YNNKEL (reference sequence). V was pared by 6 bases and J by 8 bases, with 16 bases between. CDR3 nucleotide sequence: TGTGCCAGCAGGCTAACCGGGTCGGCCGAAGCTTTCTTT. It specifies CASRLTGSAEAFF.

The J gene is TRBJ1-5, the V gene TRBV12-3 or TRBV12-4; unclear D gene. The CDR3 is 13 amino acids. Trimming cost V 5 bases and J 8 bases, with 13 bases left between them. CDR3 sequence (DNA): TGTGCCAGCAGTCTTAGCCGTCGGGAGCCCCAGCATTTT. Amino acids: CASSLSRREPQHF.

Regarding this clone: The junction departs from germline at one end; a sequencing error may be responsible. The chain links TRBV12-5 to TRBJ2-1; D is unclear. There are 14 residues in the CDR3. The V gene's germline CDR1 is LGHNT and CDR2 FRNRAP. The CDR3 protein is CASGLLISHNEQFF. The CDR3, as DNA: TGTGCTAGTGGTTTGCTAATCTCCCACAATGAGCAGTTCTTC.

J is TRBJ2-3 and V is TRBV7-3; D possibly corresponds to TRBD1 (5 bases). The CDR3 covers 13 residues. CDR1 and CDR2 from the germline V gene are SGHTA and FQGTGA. V was clipped by 6 bases and J by 11 bases, with 18 bases between them. CDR3 coding DNA: TGTGCCAGCAGTGGAAGGGGTAGCCCCATGCAGTATTTT. It specifies CASSGRGSPMQYF.

This rearrangement joins TRBV11-2 to TRBJ1-1; unclear D gene. CDR3 size: 13 residues. Per the germline V gene, CDR1 is SGHAT and CDR2 is FQNNGV. Trimming took 1 base from V and 1 from J, leaving 4 bases between them. The CDR3 here is CASSLAGNTEAFF. The CDR3 nucleotides read TGTGCCAGCAGCTTAGCAGGGAACACTGAAGCTTTCTTT.

This clone has just one count. This chain uses TRBV4-1 with TRBJ1-1; no definite D call. Germline V gene sequence: CDR1 MGHRA, CDR2 YSYEKL. Deletions cut 4 bases from V and 2 bases from J, with 17 bases between. The CDR3 loop spans 16 amino acids. The CDR3 loop is CASSPRPVQINTEAFF. The CDR3 region has the DNA TGCGCCAGCAGCCCCCGGCCGGTGCAGATTAACACTGAAGCTTTCTTT.

The sample holds one count of this clone. The rearrangement joins TRBV6-5 to TRBJ1-1, with 7 bases identical to TRBD1. J lost 5 bases, V lost 5 bases, and 11 bases had no gene match. This CDR3 is built from 15 residues. From germline, CDR1 is MNHEY and CDR2 SVGAGI. The chain's CDR3 is CASSPFVQGLTEAFF. As DNA, the CDR3 is TGTGCCAGCAGTCCCTTCGTACAGGGGTTGACTGAAGCTTTCTTT.

This clone showed up just once. This specimen includes other DNA sequences encoding the same CDR3. The rearrangement links TRBV9 to TRBJ1-2, with D hard to call. This CDR3 has 13 amino acids. The germline V gene encodes CDR1 SGDLS and CDR2 YYNGEE. Deletions cut 0 bases from V and 5 bases from J, with 8 bases between. The CDR3 DNA reads as TGTGCCAGCAGCGTAGGAGGTGCTTATGGCTACACCTTC. Its protein product is CASSVGGAYGYTF.

A few counts support this clone. The chain carries TRBV28 and TRBJ2-7, with 12 bases matching TRBD2. Trimming took 2 bases from V and 4 from J; bases not matched to a gene: 3. CDR1 MDHEN and CDR2 SYDVKM come from the germline V gene. The CDR3 is 15 residues long. CDR3 in DNA: TGTGCCAGCAGTTTAATTACTAGCGGGAGGTACGAGCAGTACTTC. Residues: CASSLITSGRYEQYF.

The chain joins TRBV10-3 to TRBJ1-3, with D possibly TRBD1 on 6 matching bases. Germline assignment: CDR1 ENHRY and CDR2 SYGVKD. V lost 6 bases, J lost 2 bases, and 11 bases lay in between. There are 14 residues in the CDR3. CDR3 sequence reads: CAIRTAGAGNTIYF. CDR3 sequence (DNA): TGTGCCATCAGAACCGCAGGGGCTGGAAACACCATATATTTT.